This T cell receptor (beta chain) was obtained from a study of T cells in localized non-small cell lung cancer. Study-level results: Among the top 100 tumor clones, a median about 59 appeared in adjacent lung. Adjacent uninvolved lung tissue had the highest T cell clonality, exceeding tumor.

CDR3 length: 13 amino acids. Germline V gives CDR1 SGDLS, CDR2 YYNGEE. The V and J ends lost 0 bases and 3 bases respectively, with 4 bases between them. The assay was immunoSEQ multiplex PCR, and TCRdb's table has in-frame clones only and misses some. The sample includes over 1,500 clones, roughly a quarter of them seen just once. This clone was counted a few times. The target antigen is unknown. The material sequenced was lung tumor tissue, taken before any cancer treatment. The receptor's source is a woman aged 35-75 years with stage III lung adenocarcinoma. The chain employs TRBV9 and TRBJ1-3; D gene ambiguous. DNA for the CDR3: TGTGCCAGCAGCGTAGAAGGTGGAAACACCATATATTTT. Translated, it gives CASSVEGGNTIYF.